Listed below are T cell receptor beta chains from one sample, sequenced in a study of blood T cell repertoires in COVID-19. TCRdb keeps only in-frame clones here, not all; method: immunoSEQ multiplex PCR. Counted here are fewer than 200,000 clones, approximately 90% occurring once; the ten biggest clones make up about 2.1%. What was sequenced was peripheral blood. These receptor sequences come from a man in his fifties who had recovered from COVID-19. CDR3s include the opening cysteine and the closing phenylalanine or tryptophan. The order of the fields is J gene, D gene, clone size, V gene, CDR3 DNA, CDR3 protein. The D gene is left open where the match is weak. The size field is filled for only some rows; it gives once, few, many or a size class.

J: TRBJ2-1
D: NA
size: NA
V: TRBV7-2
DNA: TGTGCCAGCAGCTTTCCAGGAATCTACAATGAGCAGTTCTTC
CDR3: CASSFPGIYNEQFF

J: TRBJ1-1
D: NA
size: NA
V: TRBV11-3
DNA: TGTGCCAGCAGCTTGGACGGGGGTCCTAACACTGAAGCTTTCTTT
CDR3: CASSLDGGPNTEAFF

J: TRBJ2-1
D: NA
size: NA
V: TRBV9
DNA: TGTGCCAGCAGCCCCCCCGGGGGTCCTGGAAATGAGCAGTTCTTC
CDR3: CASSPPGGPGNEQFF

J: TRBJ2-4
D: NA
size: NA
V: TRBV7-2
DNA: TGTGCCAGCAGCCATCGGGACAACTCTATGGGAGCCAAAAACATTCAGTACTTC
CDR3: CASSHRDNSMGAKNIQYF

J: TRBJ2-3
D: TRBD2
size: NA
V: TRBV7-9
DNA: TGTGCCAGCAGCCCGTGGACTAGCGGGGGGTCAGGGGATACGCAGTATTTT
CDR3: CASSPWTSGGSGDTQYF

J: TRBJ2-6
D: NA
size: NA
V: TRBV18
DNA: TGTGCCAGCTCACCACCGCTCGGGGGTTGGGTTGGGGCCAACGTCCTGACTTTC
CDR3: CASSPPLGGWVGANVLTF

J: TRBJ1-3
D: NA
size: NA
V: TRBV7-9
DNA: TGTGCCAGCAGCCTCCGGGACTTGATGTACTCTGGAAACACCATATATTTT
CDR3: CASSLRDLMYSGNTIYF

J: TRBJ1-2
D: NA
size: NA
V: TRBV2
DNA: TGTGCCAGCAGACAGGGTAGTGCTGGCTACACCTTC
CDR3: CASRQGSAGYTF

J: TRBJ2-5
D: TRBD2
size: NA
V: TRBV6-6
DNA: TGTGCCAGCAGTTACGAAAGTGGGGAGGGAGAGACCCAGTACTTC
CDR3: CASSYESGEGETQYF

J: TRBJ1-1
D: TRBD1
size: NA
V: TRBV19
DNA: TGTGCCAGTAGACCTGGACAGGGTGGAGGTCAAGCTTTCTTT
CDR3: CASRPGQGGGQAFF

J: TRBJ1-5
D: TRBD1
size: NA
V: TRBV28
DNA: TGTGCCAGCAGTTTAACAGGGGGCGGTCAGCCCCAGCATTTT
CDR3: CASSLTGGGQPQHF

J: TRBJ1-2
D: TRBD1
size: once
V: TRBV27
DNA: TGTGCCAGCAGTTTGACAGGGGAGTATGGCTACACCTTC
CDR3: CASSLTGEYGYTF

J: TRBJ2-2
D: NA
size: NA
V: TRBV5-6
DNA: TGTGCCAGCAGCTGGGGGGTCCCTAACGCCGGGGAGCTGTTTTTT
CDR3: CASSWGVPNAGELFF

J: TRBJ2-7
D: NA
size: few
V: TRBV29-1
DNA: TGCAGCGTTGGATATGGAGGGAGTCTTTACGAGCAGTACTTC
CDR3: CSVGYGGSLYEQYF

J: TRBJ1-2
D: NA
size: NA
V: TRBV27
DNA: TGTGCCAGCAGTTTATCGGACAGTTTTGGAGGCTACACCTTC
CDR3: CASSLSDSFGGYTF

J: TRBJ1-2
D: NA
size: NA
V: TRBV5-6
DNA: TGTGCCAGCAGCGACGGGGAGGGCTACACCTTC
CDR3: CASSDGEGYTF

J: TRBJ1-1
D: TRBD1
size: NA
V: TRBV28
DNA: TGTGCCACCAGGGGACAGCCGGAAGCTTTCTTT
CDR3: CATRGQPEAFF

J: TRBJ1-1
D: NA
size: NA
V: TRBV18
DNA: TGTGCCAGCTCGACATCAGGGAACACTGAAGCTTTCTTT
CDR3: CASSTSGNTEAFF

J: TRBJ1-5
D: TRBD1
size: NA
V: TRBV28
DNA: TGTGCCAGCACCCTTTGGGGACAGGGCAGTCAGCCCCAGCATTTT
CDR3: CASTLWGQGSQPQHF

J: TRBJ2-7
D: NA
size: NA
V: TRBV5-6
DNA: TGTGCCAGCAGCTTATTAGGGACTTCCTTTTCCTACGAGCAGTACTTC
CDR3: CASSLLGTSFSYEQYF

J: TRBJ2-5
D: NA
size: NA
V: TRBV5-4
DNA: TGTGCCAGCAGCTTGGACTCTGAGACCCAGTACTTC
CDR3: CASSLDSETQYF

J: TRBJ2-7
D: NA
size: NA
V: TRBV4-1
DNA: TGCGCCAGCAGCCAAGTGACTGACTCCTACGAGCAGTACTTC
CDR3: CASSQVTDSYEQYF

J: TRBJ2-4
D: TRBD1
size: NA
V: TRBV7-2
DNA: TGTGCCAGCAGCTTGGGGACAGACGGAGGCAAAAACATTCAGTACTTC
CDR3: CASSLGTDGGKNIQYF

J: TRBJ2-6
D: TRBD1
size: NA
V: TRBV28
DNA: TGTGCCAGCGACAGGGCCAACTCTGGGGCCAACGTCCTGACTTTC
CDR3: CASDRANSGANVLTF

J: TRBJ1-5
D: NA
size: NA
V: TRBV10-1
DNA: TGCGCCAGCACTCCCCGGGACACACGATGGGGCAATCAGCCCCAGCATTTT
CDR3: CASTPRDTRWGNQPQHF

J: TRBJ2-5
D: NA
size: NA
V: TRBV5-6
DNA: TGTGCCAGCAGCTTATTTTTGTACAGCGGACAAGAGACCCAGTACTTC
CDR3: CASSLFLYSGQETQYF

J: TRBJ2-6
D: NA
size: NA
V: TRBV6-1
DNA: TGTGCCAGCAGTGAAGCGAAGAGGGCCTCTGGGGCCAACGTCCTGACTTTC
CDR3: CASSEAKRASGANVLTF

J: TRBJ2-4
D: TRBD1
size: NA
V: TRBV12-3/TRBV12-4
DNA: TGTGCCAGCAGCGTACAGGGGCGTAACATTCAGTACTTC
CDR3: CASSVQGRNIQYF

J: TRBJ2-2
D: NA
size: NA
V: TRBV2
DNA: TGTGCCAGCAGATTACCGGGAGTCCCTCCGGGGGAGCTGTTTTTT
CDR3: CASRLPGVPPGELFF

J: TRBJ1-6
D: TRBD1
size: NA
V: TRBV19
DNA: TGTGCCATGGGACAGAATCTCAATTCACCCCTCCACTTT
CDR3: CAMGQNLNSPLHF

J: TRBJ2-7
D: NA
size: NA
V: TRBV6-5
DNA: TGTGCCAGCAGTTACTCGCGTTCAGGGGCCTACGAGCAGTACTTC
CDR3: CASSYSRSGAYEQYF

J: TRBJ2-7
D: TRBD2
size: NA
V: TRBV7-8
DNA: TGTGCCAGCAGCTTGATGGACACGGGGGGTTTGAACGAGCAGTACTTC
CDR3: CASSLMDTGGLNEQYF

J: TRBJ1-1
D: TRBD1
size: NA
V: TRBV30
DNA: TGTGCCTGGAGTGTAAGGGGGCTCGGGGCTTTCTTT
CDR3: CAWSVRGLGAFF

J: TRBJ2-3
D: TRBD2
size: NA
V: TRBV6-2/TRBV6-3
DNA: TGTGCCAGCAGTTATCTGGCGGGAGGCATCACAGATACGCAGTATTTT
CDR3: CASSYLAGGITDTQYF

J: TRBJ2-7
D: TRBD2
size: NA
V: TRBV7-2
DNA: TGTGCCAGCAGCCGGACTAGTTCCGAGCAGTACTTC
CDR3: CASSRTSSEQYF

J: TRBJ2-7
D: TRBD1
size: NA
V: TRBV7-8
DNA: TGTGCCAGCAGCTTAGCTGCCGGGACAGCCCCTGCGATTCTCTCCTACGAGCAGTACTTC
CDR3: CASSLAAGTAPAILSYEQYF

J: TRBJ2-7
D: TRBD1
size: NA
V: TRBV11-2
DNA: TGTGCCAGCAGCTTAGTTCGAGGGACAGGGGACAAGCGGCAGTACTTC
CDR3: CASSLVRGTGDKRQYF

J: TRBJ2-1
D: NA
size: NA
V: TRBV7-2
DNA: TGTGCCAGCAGCCAACCTGGTGGCAGTGAGCAGTTCTTC
CDR3: CASSQPGGSEQFF

J: TRBJ1-1
D: TRBD1
size: NA
V: TRBV2
DNA: TGTGCCAGCAGGCACAGGGGAGGCGGTCAGAACACTGAAGCTTTCTTT
CDR3: CASRHRGGGQNTEAFF

J: TRBJ2-5
D: TRBD1
size: NA
V: TRBV14
DNA: TGTGCCAGCAGCCAAGAGGACAGGGGAGGAGAGACCCAGTACTTC
CDR3: CASSQEDRGGETQYF

J: TRBJ1-4
D: NA
size: NA
V: TRBV6-5
DNA: TGTGCCAGCAGTTACTACCGCCGGGGGGTTAATGAAAAACTGTTTTTT
CDR3: CASSYYRRGVNEKLFF

J: TRBJ1-1
D: NA
size: NA
V: TRBV6-6
DNA: TGTGCCAGCAGCCGCCAAGGGGGTGAAGCTTTCTTT
CDR3: CASSRQGGEAFF

J: TRBJ2-1
D: TRBD1
size: NA
V: TRBV7-2
DNA: TGTGCCAGCACGCCCCCGGGACAGGGTTTGAATGAGCAGTTCTTC
CDR3: CASTPPGQGLNEQFF

J: TRBJ1-1
D: NA
size: NA
V: TRBV19
DNA: TGTGCCAGTAGTATGCCCGGGATGAACACTGAAGCTTTCTTT
CDR3: CASSMPGMNTEAFF

J: TRBJ2-5
D: TRBD2
size: NA
V: TRBV5-6
DNA: TGTGCCAGCAGCTTGTTCCGGGAGGAAGGGTGGAATAAGGGCGAGACCCAGTACTTC
CDR3: CASSLFREEGWNKGETQYF

J: TRBJ1-6
D: NA
size: NA
V: TRBV30
DNA: TGTGCCTGGAGTGTCCAGGCTAATTCACCCCTCCACTTT
CDR3: CAWSVQANSPLHF

J: TRBJ2-7
D: NA
size: NA
V: TRBV11-2
DNA: TGTGCCAGCAGCTTATCGGACACCGCCTACGAGCAGTACTTC
CDR3: CASSLSDTAYEQYF

J: TRBJ2-3
D: TRBD2
size: NA
V: TRBV6-5
DNA: TGTGCCAGCAGTTCCCTGGCGGGAGGGCCAGATACGCAGTATTTT
CDR3: CASSSLAGGPDTQYF

J: TRBJ2-1
D: TRBD1
size: NA
V: TRBV6-1
DNA: TGTGCCAGCAGTGAAGGGACAGGTAATCGCTACAATGAGCAGTTCTTC
CDR3: CASSEGTGNRYNEQFF

J: TRBJ2-2
D: NA
size: NA
V: TRBV9
DNA: TGTGCCAGCAGCGTAAGAGGGAACACCGGGGAGCTGTTTTTT
CDR3: CASSVRGNTGELFF

J: TRBJ1-6
D: NA
size: NA
V: TRBV25-1
DNA: TGTGCCAGCAGCCTGGGAGGCGCCGGAGGGAGCTCACCCCTCCACTTT
CDR3: CASSLGGAGGSSPLHF

J: TRBJ2-1
D: TRBD2
size: NA
V: TRBV18
DNA: TGTGCCAGCTCACCGGGGACTAGCGCTAACAATGAGCAGTTCTTC
CDR3: CASSPGTSANNEQFF

J: TRBJ2-3
D: TRBD2
size: NA
V: TRBV6-2/TRBV6-3
DNA: TGTGCCAGCAGTTTCTCCCCGGGACTAGCGGGAGTCGGGGATACGCAGTATTTT
CDR3: CASSFSPGLAGVGDTQYF